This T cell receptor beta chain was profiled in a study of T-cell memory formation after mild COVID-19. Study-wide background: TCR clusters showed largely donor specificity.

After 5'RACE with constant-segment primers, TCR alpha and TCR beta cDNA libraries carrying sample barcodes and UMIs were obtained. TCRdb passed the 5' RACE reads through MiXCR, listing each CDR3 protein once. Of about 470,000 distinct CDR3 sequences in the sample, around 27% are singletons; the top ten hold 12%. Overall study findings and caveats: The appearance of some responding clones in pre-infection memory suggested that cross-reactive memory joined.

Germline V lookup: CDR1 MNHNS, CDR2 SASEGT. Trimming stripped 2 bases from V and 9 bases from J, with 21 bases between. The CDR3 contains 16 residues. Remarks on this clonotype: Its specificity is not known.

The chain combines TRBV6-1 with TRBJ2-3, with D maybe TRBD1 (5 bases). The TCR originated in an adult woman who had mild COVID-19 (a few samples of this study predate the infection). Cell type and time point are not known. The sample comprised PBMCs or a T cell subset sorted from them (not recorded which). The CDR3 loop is CASSERSPGIVNTQYF. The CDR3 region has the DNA TGTGCCAGCAGTGAAAGATCCCCAGGGATCGTTAACACGCAGTATTTT.